The 26 T cell receptor beta chains below were found in one sample sequenced in a study of cytomegalovirus exposure and HLA in healthy donors. This PCR relied on a set of 60 Vbeta primers and 13 Jbeta primers. The repertoire was sequenced with immunoSEQ multiplex PCR; TCRdb's copy has only in-frame clones and lacks some. This sample has about 150,000 clones, with more than 65% found just once. Sequenced: PBMCs. The receptors shown here come from a man aged 25-45 years in good health and CMV-seropositive.

The chain employs TRBV28 and TRBJ2-1, with 10 nucleotides matching TRBD2. With 5 bases clipped from V and 4 bases from J, the junction kept 5 bases outside the gene matches. CDR1 is MDHEN and CDR2 is SYDVKM in the germline V gene. The CDR3 covers 15 residues. The CDR3 spells CASSGSGGKYNEQFF. CDR3 bases: TGTGCCAGCAGTGGTAGCGGGGGGAAGTACAATGAGCAGTTCTTC.

V and J are TRBV19 and TRBJ2-7; possible D gene TRBD1, 6 bases. The CDR3 extends over 14 amino acids. Between the trimmed V and J ends, which lost 1 base and 7 bases, there was a span of 14 bases. Looked up from germline, CDR1 is LNHDA and CDR2 is SQIVND (reference sequence). The chain's CDR3 is CASSIGQGSGEQYF. CDR3 DNA sequence: TGTGCCAGTAGTATAGGGCAGGGGAGCGGAGAGCAGTACTTC. The whole variable domain, remainder taken from reference TRBV19 and TRBJ2-7, is DGGITQSPKYLFRKEGQNVTLSCEQNLNHDAMYWYRQDPGQGLRLIYYSQIVNDFQKGDIAEGYSVSREKKESFPLTVTSAQKNPTAFYLCASSIGQGSGEQYFGPGTRLTVT.

The chain joins TRBV30 to TRBJ1-3; 7 bases fit TRBD1. The germline CDR1 and CDR2 sequences are GTSNPN and SVGIG (reference sequence). The V and J ends lost 3 bases and 0 bases, in that order; junction bases with no gene match: 8. The CDR3 runs 16 residues. CDR3 loop: CAWRPDRAISGNTIYF. CDR3 DNA sequence: TGTGCCTGGAGGCCTGACAGGGCTATCTCTGGAAACACCATATATTTT.

This chain connects TRBV11-2 to TRBJ2-1; D is perhaps TRBD2 (7 bases). Germline V gene sequence: CDR1 SGHAT, CDR2 FQNNGV. The CDR3 loop spans 14 amino acids. V was cut by 5 bases and J by 6 bases, with 14 bases left in between. The CDR3 is CASSLGGGSNEQFF. In DNA form, the CDR3 reads TGTGCCAGCAGCCTAGGGGGGGGAAGCAATGAGCAGTTCTTC. Full variable domain (outside the CDR3, taken from reference TRBV11-2 and TRBJ2-1): EAGVAQSPRYKIIEKRQSVAFWCNPISGHATLYWYQQILGQGPKLLIQFQNNGVVDDSQLPKDRFSAERLKGVDSTLKIQPAKLEDSAVYLCASSLGGGSNEQFFGPGTRLTVL.

This clone has just a few counts. This chain links TRBV4-3 with TRBJ1-6; D call uncertain. Germline assignment: CDR1 LGHNA and CDR2 YSLEER. This CDR3 has 15 residues. V lost 0 bases and J lost 7, with 10 bases in between. The CDR3 DNA follows: TGCGCCAGCAGCCAAGAACCTTCGGTGAATTCACCCCTCCACTTT. Amino acids: CASSQEPSVNSPLHF.

The DNA for the CDR3 is TGTGCCAGCAGGTCCCAGGGGGCGGGTGAGCAGTACTTC. Translated, it gives CASRSQGAGEQYF. The rearrangement uses TRBV28 and TRBJ2-7; 8 bases agree with TRBD1. Germline assignment: CDR1 MDHEN and CDR2 SYDVKM. V lost 6 bases to trimming and J lost 7 bases; unmatched junction nucleotides: 8. CDR3 length: 13 residues. The full variable domain, its missing parts supplied by reference TRBV28 and TRBJ2-7, is DVKVTQSSRYLVKRTGEKVFLECVQDMDHENMFWYRQDPGLGLRLIYFSYDVKMKEKGDIPEGYSVSREKKERFSLILESASTNQTSMYLCASRSQGAGEQYFGPGTRLTVT.

The V and J genes are TRBV7-9 and TRBJ2-5; TRBD1 agrees at 10 bases. The end of the DNA aligns better with TRBJ2-7, so the J call may be wrong. Germline V gene lookup returns CDR1 SEHNR and CDR2 FQNEAQ (reference sequence). This CDR3 contains 16 residues. Written as DNA, the CDR3 is TGTGCCAGCAGCTCCCGAACGGGACAGGGGCTCTACGAGCAGTACTTC. Protein sequence: CASSSRTGQGLYEQYF.

This rearrangement joins TRBV27 to TRBJ2-7, with 11 nucleotides matching TRBD2. The CDR3 contains 16 residues. Unmatched junction bases numbered 10, after V lost 2 bases and J lost 7 bases. Per germline, CDR1 MNHEY and CDR2 SMNVEV (reference sequence). The chain's CDR3 is CASSLGIGLAGREQYF. The DNA of the CDR3 is TGTGCCAGCAGTTTAGGTATAGGACTAGCGGGTAGAGAGCAGTACTTC.

The CDR3 sequence is CASRDAGQGYNEQFF. In DNA form, the CDR3 reads TGTGCCAGCAGGGACGCGGGACAGGGGTACAATGAGCAGTTCTTC. This sequence joins TRBV2 and TRBJ2-1; TRBD1 aligns across 10 bases. The CDR3 sequence is 15 residues long. The V gene end was trimmed by 6 bases and the J gene end by 4 bases; junction bases not matched to a gene: 6. Per germline, CDR1 SNHLY and CDR2 FYNNEI.

Worth noting for this clone: Other DNA sequences within the sample encode an identical CDR3. V is TRBV2 and J is TRBJ2-7; 8 bases fit TRBD1. The CDR3 is 14 amino acids. Germline lookup yields CDR1 SNHLY and CDR2 FYNNEI. Trimming took 4 bases from V and 1 from J; bases not matched to a gene: 3. The CDR3 loop reads CASSGRQGSYEQYF. The CDR3 DNA reads TGTGCCAGCAGTGGCCGACAGGGGTCCTACGAGCAGTACTTC.

This clone was found once. The chain combines TRBV5-8 with TRBJ2-2; 7 bases match TRBD1. Germline lookup yields CDR1 SGHTS and CDR2 YDEGEE. With V trimmed by 2 bases and J by 5 bases, 6 bases remained unmatched. CDR3 size: 15 residues. The CDR3 nucleotides read TGTGCCAGCAGCTTTAGGGGGCGAGAGACCGGGGAGCTGTTTTTT. Protein product: CASSFRGRETGELFF.

J is TRBJ1-6 and V is TRBV4-1; no clear D gene. Germline CDR1 MGHRA, CDR2 YSYEKL. There are 17 residues in the CDR3. Trimming stripped 4 bases from V and 0 bases from J, with 13 bases between. The CDR3 sequence: CASSPPSTSSYNSPLHF. The CDR3 DNA is TGCGCCAGCAGCCCCCCGTCAACTAGCTCCTATAATTCACCCCTCCACTTT.

The CDR3 spells CASSQRGGADTQYF. DNA of the CDR3: TGCGCCAGCAGCCAACGGGGGGGGGCAGATACGCAGTATTTT. The chain joins TRBV4-3 to TRBJ2-3, with 8 nucleotides matching TRBD2. There are 14 residues in the CDR3. J gave up 4 bases and V 2 bases, and 2 bases lay outside the gene matches. Germline assignment: CDR1 LGHNA and CDR2 YSLEER.

The rearrangement uses TRBV2 and TRBJ1-1; TRBD1 agrees at 7 bases. Germline CDR1 is SNHLY and CDR2 is FYNNEI. This CDR3 spans 12 amino acids. With 4 bases clipped from V and 8 bases from J, the junction kept 4 bases outside the gene matches. The CDR3 sequence is CASSGIRGEAFF. The CDR3 DNA follows: TGTGCCAGCAGTGGTATCAGGGGGGAAGCTTTCTTT.

In its sample, this clone was seen once. The rearrangement uses TRBV4-3 and TRBJ2-3; the match to TRBD1 covers 9 bases. Germline assignment: CDR1 LGHNA and CDR2 YSLEER. J gave up 4 bases and V 4 bases, and 6 bases lay outside the gene matches. This CDR3 region has 15 residues. CDR3 sequence reads: CASSLGQGIADTQYF. CDR3 coding DNA: TGCGCCAGCAGCCTAGGACAGGGGATTGCAGATACGCAGTATTTT.

This sequence joins TRBV5-1 and TRBJ2-2; a weak D match, TRBD1 (6 bases). The CDR3 runs to 18 residues. The ends were cut back, 0 bases at V and 6 bases at J, with 21 bases in the middle. Germline V gene lookup returns CDR1 SGHRS and CDR2 YFSETQ. The CDR3 region is CASSLAVLGSGASGELFF. The CDR3 DNA sequence: TGCGCCAGCAGCTTGGCCGTTTTAGGGTCAGGGGCGTCCGGGGAGCTGTTTTTT.

This clone occurred once. The chain carries TRBV4-1 and TRBJ2-6; D might be TRBD2 (5 bases). Trimming removed 1 base from V and 0 bases from J, with 16 bases in between. This CDR3 has 19 residues. Germline CDR1 and CDR2: MGHRA and YSYEKL. The CDR3 reads CASSQGRGHILSGANVLTF. For the CDR3, the DNA is TGCGCCAGCAGCCAAGGGAGAGGGCATATCCTCTCTGGGGCCAACGTCCTGACTTTC.

V is TRBV9 and J is TRBJ1-2, with TRBD1 identical over 11 bases. Trimming at V came to 4 bases and at J to 3 bases, leaving 2 bases not matched to a gene. The length of the CDR3 is 14 residues. The germline V gene encodes CDR1 SGDLS and CDR2 YYNGEE. The CDR3 coding sequence is TGTGCCAGCAGCAGGGACAGGGGGTACTATGGCTACACCTTC. Translating it yields CASSRDRGYYGYTF.

The rearrangement uses TRBV6-5 and TRBJ2-7; D is perhaps TRBD2 (6 bases). Germline CDR1 is MNHEY and CDR2 is SVGAGI. This CDR3 comprises 14 residues. The V end was cut by 6 bases, the J end by 3 bases, with 15 bases between. Written as DNA, the CDR3 is TGTGCCAGCAGGGTCCGGGGAGGAGGCTACGAGCAGTACTTC. Translating gives CASRVRGGGYEQYF.

The chain carries TRBV9 and TRBJ2-7; 9 nucleotides match TRBD2. CDR3 size: 16 residues. The V gene end was trimmed by 1 base and the J gene end by 3 bases; junction bases not matched to a gene: 8. Germline loops: CDR1 SGDLS, CDR2 YYNGEE. The DNA for the CDR3 is TGTGCCAGCAGCGTATTCCCAGCGGGGGGTCGCTACGAGCAGTACTTC. This translates into CASSVFPAGGRYEQYF.

The CDR3 DNA is TGTGCCAGTAGTCGGCCGGGACAGGGAACCTACAATGAGCAGTTCTTC. It codes for CASSRPGQGTYNEQFF. This chain joins TRBV19 and TRBJ2-1; 9 bases are a match to TRBD1. CDR1 is LNHDA and CDR2 is SQIVND in the germline V gene (reference sequence). The CDR3 loop spans 16 amino acids. Germline trimming cut 5 bases from V and 2 bases from J; bases unmatched to any gene: 7.

The chain uses TRBV7-9 and TRBJ1-1; maybe TRBD1 (5 bases). V lost 4 bases and J 0 bases, leaving 15 bases between the germline ends. The length of the CDR3 is 16 residues. Looked up from germline, CDR1 is SEHNR and CDR2 is FQNEAQ (reference sequence). The CDR3, as DNA: TGTGCCAGCAGCTCGGCCGACAGACACATGAACACTGAAGCTTTCTTT. Translated: CASSSADRHMNTEAFF.

CDR3 region: CASSLSSSVNEKLFF. The CDR3 DNA follows: TGTGCCAGCAGTTTATCGAGCAGCGTCAATGAAAAACTGTTTTTT. The chain recombines TRBV27 with TRBJ1-4, with D hard to call. CDR1 and CDR2 from the germline V gene are MNHEY and SMNVEV (reference sequence). V lost 0 bases to trimming and J lost 5 bases, with 10 bases between them. There are 15 residues in the CDR3.

The V and J genes are TRBV5-6 and TRBJ1-1; no definite D call. The germline V gene encodes CDR1 SGHDT and CDR2 YYEEEE. The CDR3 consists of 15 residues. With 2 bases removed from V and 1 base from J, the gap between germline ends came to 12 bases. The CDR3 nucleotides are TGTGCCAGCAGCTTACCGGGTCCTTCGAACACTGAAGCTTTCTTT. This encodes CASSLPGPSNTEAFF.

The chain employs TRBV18 and TRBJ2-7; 7 nucleotides match TRBD1. The germline gives CDR1 KGHSH, CDR2 LQKENI. J was trimmed by 6 bases and V by 3 bases; bases with no gene match: 8. The CDR3 extends over 14 amino acids. CDR3 in DNA: TGTGCCAGCTCACCCATAACAGGGGATCCCGAGCAGTACTTC. This translates into CASSPITGDPEQYF. The full variable domain, rest sourced from reference TRBV18 and TRBJ2-7, is NAGVMQNPRHLVRRRGQEARLRCSPMKGHSHVYWYRQLPEEGLKFMVYLQKENIIDESGMPKERFSAEFPKEGPSILRIQQVVRGDSAAYFCASSPITGDPEQYFGPGTRLTVT.

The chain combines TRBV5-1 with TRBJ2-7; 8 bases line up with TRBD2. CDR3 size: 14 residues. Germline V gives CDR1 SGHRS, CDR2 YFSETQ. Trimming removed 0 bases from V and 5 bases from J; junction bases left unmatched: 4. Here the CDR3 reads CASSLAGGVDEQYF. The DNA of the CDR3 is TGCGCCAGCAGCTTGGCGGGGGGGGTCGACGAGCAGTACTTC. The whole variable domain, filled in from reference TRBV5-1 and TRBJ2-7, reads KAGVTQTPRYLIKTRGQQVTLSCSPISGHRSVSWYQQTPGQGLQFLFEYFSETQRNKGNFPGRFSGRQFSNSRSEMNVSTLELGDSALYLCASSLAGGVDEQYFGPGTRLTVT.